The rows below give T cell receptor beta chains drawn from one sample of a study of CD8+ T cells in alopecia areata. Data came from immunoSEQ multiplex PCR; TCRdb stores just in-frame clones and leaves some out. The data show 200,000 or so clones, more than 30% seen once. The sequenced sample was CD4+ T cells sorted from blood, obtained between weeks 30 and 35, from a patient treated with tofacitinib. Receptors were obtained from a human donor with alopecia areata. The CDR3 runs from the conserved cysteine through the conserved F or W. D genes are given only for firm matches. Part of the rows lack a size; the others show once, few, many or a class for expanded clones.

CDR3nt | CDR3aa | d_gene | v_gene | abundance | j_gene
TGCGCCAGCAGCTTGGGGTCGGGAGGGCCCTACGAGCAGTACTTC | CASSLGSGGPYEQYF | TRBD2 | TRBV5-1 | NA | TRBJ2-7
TGTGCCAGTACACGGGACAGCACCCCACCTTGGGATCAGCCCCAGCATTTT | CASTRDSTPPWDQPQHF | TRBD1 | TRBV19 | NA | TRBJ1-5
TGCAGCGTTGGGGGAACAGGGGGCTATGGCTACACCTTC | CSVGGTGGYGYTF | TRBD1 | TRBV29-1 | few | TRBJ1-2
TGTGCCACCTTACGACCGACAGGACGGAACACTGAAGCTTTCTTT | CATLRPTGRNTEAFF | NA | TRBV19 | NA | TRBJ1-1
TGCGCCAGCACGTCAACAGGGGACGCAGAGACCCAGTACTTC | CASTSTGDAETQYF | TRBD1 | TRBV5-1 | few | TRBJ2-5
TGTGCCAGCAGTCGACAGAATAGCAATCAGCCCCAGCATTTT | CASSRQNSNQPQHF | NA | TRBV27 | NA | TRBJ1-5
TGTGCCAGCAGCCTGGACGTACCGCAGTATTTT | CASSLDVPQYF | NA | TRBV2 | NA | TRBJ2-3
TGTGCCAGCAGCTTAGCTGCAAAACCCGACCGGGTGGAGCAGTACTTC | CASSLAAKPDRVEQYF | NA | TRBV7-8 | few | TRBJ2-7
TGTGCCAGCAGCTTTGGATTAGGAGCGGGGGGATCCCAAGAGACCCAGTACTTC | CASSFGLGAGGSQETQYF | TRBD2 | TRBV5-4 | NA | TRBJ2-5
TGTGCCAGCAGCCCCGTGGCCGGGACTAGCGGGTCCGAGCAGTACTTC | CASSPVAGTSGSEQYF | TRBD2 | TRBV6-6 | once | TRBJ2-7
TGTGCCAGCAGTGAACCCCGGGGTGGCTACACCTTC | CASSEPRGGYTF | NA | TRBV2 | NA | TRBJ1-2
TGTGCCAGCTCACCCCGGACGGATGAAAACATTCAGTACTTC | CASSPRTDENIQYF | NA | TRBV18 | many | TRBJ2-4
TGTGCCAGCAGCATGGACAATAACTATGGCTACACCTTC | CASSMDNNYGYTF | NA | TRBV5-6 | NA | TRBJ1-2
TGTGCCAGCAGCCCGGCGGGCTATAGCAATCAGCCCCAGCATTTT | CASSPAGYSNQPQHF | NA | TRBV7-2 | NA | TRBJ1-5
TGTGCCAGCAGCAATAGACATGAAGCTTTCTTT | CASSNRHEAFF | NA | TRBV25-1 | NA | TRBJ1-1
TGCGCCAGCAGCCAAGATCCGGGGAGGGCCGGTACGCAGTATTTT | CASSQDPGRAGTQYF | TRBD2 | TRBV4-1 | NA | TRBJ2-3
TGTGCCAGCATGATGGACAGTAGCAATCAGCCCCAGCATTTT | CASMMDSSNQPQHF | NA | TRBV6-5 | NA | TRBJ1-5
TGTGCCAGCAGCCCGTACAGGGTAGTTTCCTACGAGCAGTACTTC | CASSPYRVVSYEQYF | NA | TRBV7-8 | NA | TRBJ2-7
TGTGCCAGCAGCCACGAGGGGGATACGCAGTATTTT | CASSHEGDTQYF | NA | TRBV4-2 | NA | TRBJ2-3
TGTGCCAGCAGTGGATCGACAGGGGCCAAAAACATTCAGTACTTC | CASSGSTGAKNIQYF | TRBD1 | TRBV27 | NA | TRBJ2-4
TGTGCCAGCAGCTTTAGAGTTTCGGCCTATAATTCACCCCTCCACTTT | CASSFRVSAYNSPLHF | NA | TRBV11-2 | NA | TRBJ1-6
TGTGCCAGCAGCGGCCACAGGGCGCTGAACACCGGGGAGCTGTTTTTT | CASSGHRALNTGELFF | NA | TRBV11-2 | many | TRBJ2-2
TGTGCCTGGAGTGCCCCAGGACAGGGGATTAATGAGCAGTTCTTC | CAWSAPGQGINEQFF | TRBD1 | TRBV30 | NA | TRBJ2-1
TGCAGCGTTGAAGTTGCGGTTGTAAGAGAGACCCAGTACTTC | CSVEVAVVRETQYF | NA | TRBV29-1 | few | TRBJ2-5
TGTGCCTGGAGTAAAAGCAGCCTAAATGAAAAACTGTTTTTT | CAWSKSSLNEKLFF | NA | TRBV30 | NA | TRBJ1-4
TGCAGCGTTCAAGGTGCGTCGGTTAACACTGAAGCTTTCTTT | CSVQGASVNTEAFF | NA | TRBV29-1 | NA | TRBJ1-1